A single sample is the source of the 25 T cell receptor beta chains below, sequenced in a study of PD-L1 blockade in urothelial cancer. This table comes from immunoSEQ multiplex PCR, and its TCRdb copy is limited to in-frame clones, with some not included. The sample consists of about 72,000 clones, under 90% of them appearing once. The starting material was PBMCs, obtained around atezolizumab (anti-PD-L1) treatment. The receptor source for this set is a man aged 70-80 years with urothelial cancer.

The rearrangement links TRBV19 to TRBJ1-5; 7 bases map to TRBD1. CDR1 and CDR2 (germline): LNHDA, SQIVND (reference sequence). Trimming removed 4 bases from V and 3 bases from J; junction bases left unmatched: 9. The CDR3 consists of 16 residues. The CDR3 region is CASSSGTTGDNQPQHF. Written as DNA, the CDR3 is TGTGCCAGTAGTAGCGGAACCACAGGGGACAATCAGCCCCAGCATTTT.

In its sample, this clone was seen a few times. The J gene is TRBJ2-5, the V gene TRBV6-5, with 8 bases identical to TRBD1. V was pared by 2 bases and J by 10 bases, with 3 bases of the junction left unmatched. The CDR3 runs to 12 residues. Germline values: CDR1 MNHEY, CDR2 SVGAGI. The CDR3 reads CASSYPDRGQYF. The DNA for the CDR3 is TGTGCCAGCAGTTACCCAGACAGGGGCCAGTACTTC.

This clone was observed a single time. The CDR3 nucleotides read TGTGCCAGCACTAGGGGAGGCGATGCTAACTATGGCTACACCTTC. It encodes CASTRGGDANYGYTF. V is TRBV6-6 and J is TRBJ1-2; weak D call: TRBD1 (5 bases). Germline CDR1 and CDR2: MNHNY and SVGAGI (reference sequence). This CDR3 region has 15 residues. Trimming left V 7 bases short and J 0 bases short, with 15 bases between.

This clone was observed a single time. This rearrangement joins TRBV5-1 to TRBJ2-1, with D unclear. V gave up 0 bases and J gave up 0 bases, with 10 bases separating them. CDR1 SGHRS and CDR2 YFSETQ come from the germline V gene. The CDR3 spans 16 residues. CDR3 in amino acids: CASSLVSVSSYNEQFF. Here the CDR3 DNA reads TGCGCCAGCAGCTTGGTATCAGTCAGCTCCTACAATGAGCAGTTCTTC. The full variable domain, with the rest looked up from reference TRBV5-1 and TRBJ2-1, is KAGVTQTPRYLIKTRGQQVTLSCSPISGHRSVSWYQQTPGQGLQFLFEYFSETQRNKGNFPGRFSGRQFSNSRSEMNVSTLELGDSALYLCASSLVSVSSYNEQFFGPGTRLTVL.

The rearrangement links TRBV9 to TRBJ2-3; D is perhaps TRBD2 (6 bases). Trimming took off 4 bases at V and 5 bases at J, with 20 bases between the two ends. The germline gives CDR1 SGDLS, CDR2 YYNGEE. The CDR3 runs 16 residues. The CDR3 bases are TGTGCCAGCAGCCTGACGATCCGGGAGTCTGGAGATACGCAGTATTTT. Translating gives CASSLTIRESGDTQYF.

The chain's CDR3 is CASSVEGARETQYF. CDR3 nucleotides: TGTGCCAGCAGCGTAGAGGGGGCCCGGGAGACCCAGTACTTC. The chain links TRBV9 to TRBJ2-5; 7 positions agree with TRBD1. The trim removed 0 bases at V and 5 bases at J, leaving 4 bases unmatched. This CDR3 has 14 residues. Germline CDR1 and CDR2: SGDLS and YYNGEE.

This clone has more than one count but fewer than ten. The chain recombines TRBV14 with TRBJ1-2; D is undetermined. CDR3 size: 15 residues. Between the trimmed V and J ends, which lost 3 bases and 4 bases, there was a span of 15 bases. The germline CDR1 and CDR2 sequences are SGHDN and FVKESK. CDR3 sequence reads: CASSHLREEGYGYTF. The CDR3 bases are TGTGCCAGCAGCCACCTTCGGGAGGAGGGCTATGGCTACACCTTC.

This chain links TRBV14 with TRBJ2-2; 9 bases map to TRBD1. The CDR3 totals 15 residues. In germline, CDR1 is SGHDN, CDR2 FVKESK. V was pared by 2 bases and J by 4 bases, with 2 bases of the junction left unmatched. CDR3 in amino acids: CASSQRQGGTGELFF. The CDR3 nucleotides are TGTGCCAGCAGCCAAAGACAGGGGGGCACCGGGGAGCTGTTTTTT.

This clone was seen just once. Here the CDR3 reads CASSITTLSAHIQYF. The CDR3 DNA sequence: TGTGCCAGCAGCATCACGACCCTGAGCGCCCACATTCAGTACTTC. The gene calls are TRBV6-5 and TRBJ2-4; no clear D. The CDR3 runs to 15 residues. In germline, CDR1 is MNHEY, CDR2 SVGAGI. The V end lost 6 bases, the J end lost 8 bases, and 20 bases lay between the germline ends.

This clone appeared a single time. This sequence joins TRBV7-9 and TRBJ2-7, with D possibly matching TRBD1 (6 bases). The CDR3 sequence is 17 residues long. Between the trimmed V and J ends, which lost 3 bases and 9 bases, there was a span of 27 bases. Germline assignment: CDR1 SEHNR and CDR2 FQNEAQ (reference sequence). CDR3 amino acids: CASSFPATGNIERRQYF. The CDR3 DNA reads TGTGCCAGCAGCTTCCCGGCCACAGGGAACATCGAGAGGCGGCAGTACTTC.

The rearrangement joins TRBV7-3 to TRBJ2-2, with TRBD1 identical over 9 bases. The CDR3 has 15 residues. After removal of 4 bases from V and 7 bases from J, the junction contained 7 bases not matched to a gene. CDR1 is SGHTA and CDR2 is FQGTGA in the germline V gene. The DNA of the CDR3 is TGTGCCAGCAGCTCCCGGACAGGGGCCGGCGGGGAGCTGTTTTTT. It specifies CASSSRTGAGGELFF.

The chain uses TRBV10-3 and TRBJ2-7; the D gene is possibly TRBD1 (5 bases). Per the germline V gene, CDR1 is ENHRY and CDR2 is SYGVKD. The CDR3 consists of 16 residues. With 0 bases removed from V and 1 base from J, the gap between germline ends came to 13 bases. DNA of the CDR3: TGTGCCATCAGTGAGTCGCAGGGAAAGGGATCCTACGAGCAGTACTTC. Protein product: CAISESQGKGSYEQYF.

The sample holds a few counts of this clone. V is TRBV21-1 and J is TRBJ2-7; the table gives TRBD2 as D, unverified against the DNA. TRBV21-1 is a pseudogene. The CDR3 contains 17 residues. In nucleotides, the CDR3 is TGTGCCAGCAGCAAAGAGGAGTCCCCGGGGTGTACCTACGAGCAGTACTTC. Encoded protein: CASSKEESPGCTYEQYF.

This clone was seen just once. V and J are TRBV28 and TRBJ1-5; TRBD1 might be the D (5 bases). The germline V gene has CDR1 MDHEN and CDR2 SYDVKM. Trimming left V 3 bases short and J 9 bases short, with 12 bases between. The CDR3 is 13 amino acids. As DNA, the CDR3 is TGTGCCAGCAGTTTGCTCGCGGGGCCGCCCCAGCATTTT. This codes for CASSLLAGPPQHF.

In this sample, this clone turned up once. This chain connects TRBV2 to TRBJ2-3, with D perhaps TRBD2 (6 bases). Trimming shortened V by 8 bases and J by 0 bases, and 18 bases separated the two germline ends. Germline V lookup: CDR1 SNHLY, CDR2 FYNNEI. The CDR3 consists of 16 residues. CDR3 in amino acids: CASALQPGLSTDTQYF. The CDR3 nucleotides read TGTGCCAGCGCACTCCAACCGGGACTTAGCACAGATACGCAGTATTTT. Full variable domain (remainder filled in from reference TRBV2 and TRBJ2-3): EPEVTQTPSHQVTQMGQEVILRCVPISNHLYFYWYRQILGQKVEFLVSFYNNEISEKSEIFDDQFSVERPDGSNFTLKIRSTKLEDSAMYFCASALQPGLSTDTQYFGPGTRLTVL.

The chain carries TRBV5-1 and TRBJ2-5, with D perhaps TRBD2 (6 bases). The V gene's germline CDR1 is SGHRS and CDR2 YFSETQ. This CDR3 region has 14 residues. With 0 bases removed from V and 5 bases from J, the gap between germline ends came to 11 bases. The DNA of the CDR3 is TGCGCCAGCAGCTTGGCGGGAGTCAGTGAGACCCAGTACTTC. It yields the protein CASSLAGVSETQYF.

The genes are TRBV10-3 and TRBJ1-4; TRBD1 aligns across 11 bases. V lost 6 bases, J lost 12 bases, and 9 bases stayed unmatched. The CDR3 covers 14 residues. Germline V gene lookup returns CDR1 ENHRY and CDR2 SYGVKD. Here the CDR3 DNA reads TGTGCCATCAGAGCCGGGACAGGGGGTGCTGAACTGTTTTTT. Translation gives CAIRAGTGGAELFF.

This chain joins TRBV5-1 and TRBJ2-2, with D hard to call. The CDR3 contains 15 residues. The germline gives CDR1 SGHRS, CDR2 YFSETQ. Trimming took off 4 bases at V and 2 bases at J, with 12 bases between the two ends. The CDR3: CASSLGGLNTGELFF. CDR3 in DNA: TGCGCCAGCAGCCTGGGCGGATTAAACACCGGGGAGCTGTTTTTT. Full variable domain (rest looked up from reference TRBV5-1 and TRBJ2-2): KAGVTQTPRYLIKTRGQQVTLSCSPISGHRSVSWYQQTPGQGLQFLFEYFSETQRNKGNFPGRFSGRQFSNSRSEMNVSTLELGDSALYLCASSLGGLNTGELFFGEGSRLTVL.

The chain recombines TRBV19 with TRBJ1-1; 7 bases are a match to TRBD1. The ends lost 6 bases at V and 6 bases at J; junction bases unmatched: 7. The CDR3 contains 13 residues. The V gene's germline CDR1 is LNHDA and CDR2 SQIVND (reference sequence). CDR3 bases: TGTGCCAGTAGGGGACAGAGGACATCTGAAGCTTTCTTT. Amino acids: CASRGQRTSEAFF.

In this sample, this clone turned up once. The chain links TRBV6-1 to TRBJ1-4; a possible D gene is TRBD1 (6 bases). The V end lost 0 bases, the J end lost 6 bases, and 11 bases lay between the germline ends. The CDR3 contains 15 residues. Per germline, CDR1 MNHNS and CDR2 SASEGT. CDR3 amino acids: CASSEASGQYEKLFF. CDR3 in DNA: TGTGCCAGCAGTGAAGCTTCGGGACAATATGAAAAACTGTTTTTT.

The chain's CDR3 is CASRAPTSGRGETQYF. DNA for the CDR3: TGTGCCAGCAGGGCACCTACTAGCGGGAGAGGGGAGACCCAGTACTTC. This chain connects TRBV6-6 to TRBJ2-5, with 11 bases that match TRBD2. J gave up 5 bases and V 6 bases, and 11 bases lay outside the gene matches. From germline, CDR1 is MNHNY and CDR2 SVGAGI (reference sequence). The CDR3 covers 16 residues.

The chain uses TRBV15 and TRBJ1-5; D not resolved. The CDR3 covers 14 residues. Per germline, CDR1 LNHNV and CDR2 YYDKDF (reference sequence). Trimming stripped 4 bases from V and 1 base from J, with 8 bases between. In nucleotides, the CDR3 is TGTGCCACCAGCACCGACAACAGCAATCAGCCCCAGCATTTT. This gives the protein CATSTDNSNQPQHF. Filled out from reference TRBV15 and TRBJ1-5, the complete variable domain reads DAMVIQNPRYQVTQFGKPVTLSCSQTLNHNVMYWYQQKSSQAPKLLFHYYDKDFNNEADTPDNFQSRRPNTSFCFLDIRSPGLGDTAMYLCATSTDNSNQPQHFGDGTRLSIL.

This chain joins TRBV6-4 and TRBJ2-3; D perhaps matches TRBD2 (5 bases). The CDR3 has 13 residues. V lost 8 bases to trimming and J lost 3 bases, with 12 bases between them. Germline-derived CDR1 and CDR2 are MRHNA and SNTAGT. In nucleotides, the CDR3 is TGTGCCAGCGGGCGGGCTTGGACAGATACGCAGTATTTT. The encoded protein is CASGRAWTDTQYF.

The genes are TRBV7-6 and TRBJ2-7; the match to TRBD2 covers 8 bases. Germline values: CDR1 SGHVS, CDR2 FNYEAQ. The CDR3 runs 14 residues. V shed 5 bases and J 5 bases; nucleotides not matched to a gene: 8. The CDR3 sequence is CASSGGTRLDEQYF. The DNA of the CDR3 is TGTGCCAGCAGCGGAGGGACTAGGCTCGACGAGCAGTACTTC.

The rearrangement uses TRBV2 and TRBJ1-3; 8 bases map to TRBD1. The CDR3 loop spans 13 amino acids. Per the germline V gene, CDR1 is SNHLY and CDR2 is FYNNEI. V was pared by 8 bases and J by 3 bases, with 3 bases of the junction left unmatched. The chain's CDR3 is CASAGGFGNTIYF. The CDR3 nucleotides read TGTGCCAGCGCAGGGGGCTTTGGAAACACCATATATTTT.